Ten or more counts support the clone carrying this T cell receptor (beta chain). These data originate in a study of blood T cells in healthy people across ages. Sample-barcoded 5' priming and a J-beta primer mix drove a second PCR of 7 to 11 cycles. MiXCR, applied by TCRdb to the 5' RACE reads, yields one record per CDR3 protein. The profile covers about 1,500,000 distinct CDR3 sequences, with roughly 30% appearing a single time and roughly 8% taken by the ten largest. The sample consisted of blood. The sequence was obtained from a woman in her thirties in good health.

CDR3 nucleotides: TGTGCCAGCAGCTGGATGGTCAGGGGAGAAGAGCAGTTCTTC. This encodes CASSWMVRGEEQFF. The chain recombines TRBV7-2 with TRBJ2-1, with a tentative D call TRBD1 (6 bases). Germline V gives CDR1 SGHTA, CDR2 FQGNSA. The CDR3 loop spans 14 amino acids. Between the trimmed V and J ends, which lost 4 bases and 10 bases, there was a span of 17 bases.